This T cell receptor (beta chain) comes out of a study of shared clonotypes between healthy human individuals. Study overall: There were three CD4 naive, three CD4 memory, two CD8 naive and one CD8 memory plates per donor.

A note on this clone: What it binds is not known.

Naive CD8 cells lacked CD45RO, underwent positive selection for CCR7 and left out terminally differentiated effector memory CD45RA+ cells. Nashville, Tennessee was home to all donors, each a Caucasian adult. General study points: Only a few donors were included, so the genetic and exposure-history diversity represented was limited.

With 2 bases removed from V and 2 bases from J, the gap between germline ends came to 13 bases. The CDR3 is 15 amino acids. Germline assignment: CDR1 MGHRA and CDR2 YSYEKL. Sorted subsets were amplified in replicate PCRs using 200 ng DNA, around 30,000 T cell genomes. The table came from immunoSEQ multiplex PCR; TCRdb's copy has only in-frame clones and leaves some out. The sample includes some 2 million clones, about 95% of them seen just once. Sequenced sample: naive CD8+ T cells sorted from blood. The chain joins TRBV4-1 to TRBJ2-7; D gene unclear. The clonotype comes from a man aged 18 to 30 in good health. The CDR3 DNA reads TGCGCCAGCAGCCAAATAGCCACAAGGACCTACGAGCAGTACTTC. Translation: CASSQIATRTYEQYF.